This T cell receptor (beta chain) emerged from a study of post-analysis software for immune sequencing data. About the study: Several disease courses (relapsing-remitting, secondary progressive and progressive-relapsing) of multiple sclerosis were included. Study-wide points: In patients, TRBV5-6, TRBV5-1 and TRBV20-1 belonged to roughly five TRBV segments found more frequently than in controls. Compared against controls, patients with multiple sclerosis displayed significantly lower normalized Chao1 diversity. Samples from a shared batch, those prepared together, strongly co-clustered by F measure.

This clonotype was observed a handful of times. The antigen remains undetermined. TCR beta libraries were prepared from cDNA with unique molecular identifiers. There were roughly 0.95 to 10 million T cells, and roughly 0.5 million cDNA molecules came from them. TCRdb re-derived calls from the PCR reads in MiXCR, one entry per CDR3 protein. This sample carries fewer than 850,000 distinct CDR3 sequences, about 32% of them seen once, and the ten largest clones take around 0.6%. The length of the CDR3 is 14 residues. Losses at the gene ends were 6 bases for V and 0 bases for J; bases not matched to a gene: 3.

The chain combines TRBV12-3 or TRBV12-4 with TRBJ1-2; 8 bases line up with TRBD1. The source is a girl aged 5 to 17 with multiple sclerosis. The sequencing input was blood. CDR3 residues: CASSMTGANYGYTF. CDR3 in DNA: TGTGCCAGCAGCATGACAGGGGCTAACTATGGCTACACCTTC.